The rows below give T cell receptor beta chains drawn from one sample of a study of blood T cell repertoires in COVID-19. Libraries were prepared by immunoSEQ multiplex PCR; TCRdb keeps only in-frame clonotypes and omits some of them. The sample includes about 200,000 clones, 70% to 85% of them seen just once. Sequenced: peripheral blood. All receptors come from a human donor with acute or convalescent COVID-19. The donor label of this sample is uncertain. Each CDR3 is given with its conserved first and last residue. Fields, in order: CDR3 DNA, CDR3 protein, D gene, J gene, clone size, V gene. A D gene is named only where the DNA matches it firmly. Part of the rows lack a size; the others show once, few, many or a class for expanded clones.

TGTGCCAGCTCACCTCTCCGGGACACCCGGCAGCATGGCTACACCTTC,CASSPLRDTRQHGYTF,NA,TRBJ1-2,NA,TRBV18
TGTGCCAGCAGCTCGTCTACAGGGGGCGGTGGAAACACCATATATTTT,CASSSSTGGGGNTIYF,TRBD1,TRBJ1-3,NA,TRBV7-9
TGCGCCAGCAGCCAAGAACCAGGGGGAAACACAGATACGCAGTATTTT,CASSQEPGGNTDTQYF,TRBD1,TRBJ2-3,once,TRBV4-3
TGCGCCAGCAGCCGATCGACAGGGGAGAGCTATGGCTACACCTTC,CASSRSTGESYGYTF,TRBD1,TRBJ1-2,few,TRBV5-1
TGTGCCAGCATAAGGTGGGAGGGAGGTGAGCAGTTCTTC,CASIRWEGGEQFF,TRBD2,TRBJ2-1,NA,TRBV2
TGTGCCAGCAGCTTACCTGGCATGGCAACTGAAGCTTTCTTT,CASSLPGMATEAFF,NA,TRBJ1-1,few,TRBV11-2
TGTGCCAGCTCACCGAGGACAGGGCTTTCAGATACGCAGTATTTT,CASSPRTGLSDTQYF,TRBD1,TRBJ2-3,NA,TRBV18
TGTGCCAGCAGTTACGGTTACAGGGACTACGAGCAGTACTTC,CASSYGYRDYEQYF,NA,TRBJ2-7,once,TRBV6-6
TGTGCCAGTAGACACCCCAAAACAGGGAACACTGAAGCTTTCTTT,CASRHPKTGNTEAFF,NA,TRBJ1-1,once,TRBV19
TGTGCCAGCAGCTTGGCGGTGGGCCTGGGAGAGACCCAGTACTTC,CASSLAVGLGETQYF,NA,TRBJ2-5,NA,TRBV5-5
TGTGCCAGCAGCTTGGAGGGCAGGGGTGGTGCAGATACGCAGTATTTT,CASSLEGRGGADTQYF,NA,TRBJ2-3,NA,TRBV5-5
TGTGCCATCAGTGACAGACAGGGTGATGAAAAACTGTTTTTT,CAISDRQGDEKLFF,TRBD1,TRBJ1-4,NA,TRBV10-3
TGTGCCAGCAGCTTAGTGGGGCTAGCGGGCGGTAAAGAGACCCAGTACTTC,CASSLVGLAGGKETQYF,TRBD2,TRBJ2-5,NA,TRBV7-8
TGTGCCAGCAGCCCCGAAGGGGCCAGATACGAGCAGTACTTC,CASSPEGARYEQYF,NA,TRBJ2-7,few,TRBV7-4